The 28 T cell receptor beta chains reported below all come from one sample, sequenced in a study of blood T cell repertoires in COVID-19 (TCRdb year 2020). Libraries were prepared through the immunoSEQ multiplex PCR assay. The clones in this table, taken by TCRdb from immuneACCESS, are in-frame only. Not every clone is retained; where verified, under half of the shortfall comes from an unresolved V gene, and the cause of the rest is unknown. The sample table shows fewer than 65,000 clones, and roughly nine tenths are seen once. Around 1.6% of the sample goes to the ten largest clones. Sequences were obtained from peripheral blood. Receptors were obtained from a man aged 60 to 69 with acute or convalescent COVID-19.

The chain combines TRBV7-2 with TRBJ2-1, with a possible D match to TRBD1 (5 bases). The CDR3 consists of 15 residues. Germline V CDR1 and CDR2: SGHTA, FQGNSA. V lost 3 bases, J lost 3 bases, and 12 bases lay in between. CDR3 sequence reads: CASSFTGDYYNEQFF. The CDR3 nucleotides read TGTGCCAGCAGCTTTACAGGAGATTACTACAATGAGCAGTTCTTC.

J is TRBJ1-2 and V is TRBV10-3, with 7 bases fitting TRBD1. Germline values: CDR1 ENHRY, CDR2 SYGVKD. The CDR3 totals 14 residues. The V segment lost 3 bases and the J segment 2 bases; nucleotides outside the gene matches: 3. The CDR3 DNA is TGTGCCATCAGTGAAGGACAGGAGAACTATGGCTACACCTTC. Its protein is CAISEGQENYGYTF.

The chain has TRBV29-1 and TRBJ2-3; 10 bases line up with TRBD1. This CDR3 region has 16 residues. J was trimmed by 0 bases and V by 4 bases; bases with no gene match: 7. Germline CDR1 reads SQVTM; CDR2 reads ANQGSEA. This CDR3 reads CSVALGTGASTDTQYF. CDR3 DNA sequence: TGCAGCGTTGCCTTGGGGACAGGGGCCAGCACAGATACGCAGTATTTT.

The V call is TRBV19, the J call TRBJ1-1; 7 bases fit TRBD1. From germline, CDR1 is LNHDA and CDR2 SQIVND (reference sequence). V trimming: 3 bases; J trimming: 4 bases; junction bases outside the gene matches: 11. This CDR3 comprises 16 residues. The DNA for the CDR3 is TGTGCCAGTAGTATTTGGACAGGCAGTCTGGGCACTGAAGCTTTCTTT. It specifies CASSIWTGSLGTEAFF.

This clone was seen once. The rearrangement uses TRBV7-9 and TRBJ1-4; D unresolved. V was shortened by 1 base and J by 7 bases, with 10 bases between the two germline ends. The germline V gene has CDR1 SEHNR and CDR2 FQNEAQ (reference sequence). The CDR3 contains 14 residues. This CDR3 reads CASSLGMSGEKLFF. Written as DNA, the CDR3 is TGTGCCAGCAGCTTAGGGATGTCAGGTGAAAAACTGTTTTTT. The full variable domain, with the rest looked up from reference TRBV7-9 and TRBJ1-4, is DTGVSQNPRHKITKRGQNVTFRCDPISEHNRLYWYRQTLGQGPEFLTYFQNEAQLEKSRLLSDRFSAERPKGSFSTLEIQRTEQGDSAMYLCASSLGMSGEKLFFGSGTQLSVL.

The chain employs TRBV4-1 and TRBJ2-3; tentative D call: TRBD1 (6 bases). V was clipped by 1 base and J by 3 bases, with 11 bases between them. CDR3 length equals 15 residues. The germline V gene has CDR1 MGHRA and CDR2 YSYEKL. CDR3 nucleotide sequence: TGCGCCAGCAGCCAAGTAGGCAGGGGAACAGATACGCAGTATTTT. Translated: CASSQVGRGTDTQYF.

The rearrangement uses TRBV20-1 and TRBJ1-1; 7 nucleotides line up with TRBD1. The CDR3 sequence is 14 residues long. Per the germline V gene, CDR1 is DFQATT and CDR2 is SNEGSKA (reference sequence). V was clipped by 3 bases and J by 3 bases; unmatched bases: 7. The CDR3 sequence is CSASSRDSYTEAFF. CDR3 DNA sequence: TGCAGTGCTAGTAGTCGGGACAGCTACACTGAAGCTTTCTTT.

This chain joins TRBV28 and TRBJ1-2, with D maybe TRBD1 (6 bases). This CDR3 is 15 amino acids long. Germline V gene lookup returns CDR1 MDHEN and CDR2 SYDVKM. Trimming pared 4 bases from V and 4 bases from J, leaving 16 bases between. CDR3 in DNA: TGTGCCAGCAGTTCTCCCTTTACAGGGTCCTATGGCTACACCTTC. Its translation: CASSSPFTGSYGYTF.

The CDR3 here is CASSPHSPLDRGLGYTF. The CDR3 DNA reads TGTGCCAGCAGCCCCCATTCTCCTTTGGACAGGGGGCTTGGCTACACCTTC. This chain connects TRBV4-2 to TRBJ1-2, with TRBD1 matching 11 bases. The CDR3 loop spans 17 amino acids. Germline trimming cut 4 bases from V and 7 bases from J; bases unmatched to any gene: 14. The germline gives CDR1 LGHNA, CDR2 YNFKEQ.

In its sample, this clone was seen once. This chain connects TRBV9 to TRBJ2-3, with 7 bases lining up with TRBD1. This CDR3 has 14 residues. V was clipped by 3 bases and J by 3 bases; unmatched bases: 4. The germline gives CDR1 SGDLS, CDR2 YYNGEE. This CDR3 is CASSARQGTDTQYF. The CDR3 coding sequence is TGTGCCAGCAGCGCCCGACAGGGAACAGATACGCAGTATTTT.

This rearrangement joins TRBV7-6 to TRBJ1-3; D is perhaps TRBD1 (5 bases). CDR1 and CDR2 from the germline V gene are SGHVS and FNYEAQ. This CDR3 is built from 16 residues. The ends were cut back, 2 bases at V and 0 bases at J, with 11 bases in the middle. CDR3 sequence (DNA): TGTGCCAGCAGCTTATTTTGGGGCGACTCTGGAAACACCATATATTTT. It specifies CASSLFWGDSGNTIYF. Variable domain in full (rest from reference TRBV7-6 and TRBJ1-3): GAGVSQSPRYKVTKRGQDVALRCDPISGHVSLYWYRQALGQGPEFLTYFNYEAQQDKSGLPNDRFSAERPEGSISTLTIQRTEQRDSAMYRCASSLFWGDSGNTIYFGEGSWLTVV.

The chain couples TRBV5-4 to TRBJ1-2; D unresolved. This CDR3 has 15 residues. Trimming removed 6 bases at V and 0 bases at J, with 15 bases between. CDR1 and CDR2 from the germline V gene are SGHNT and YYREEE (reference sequence). CDR3 DNA sequence: TGTGCCAGCATGGAGGGAGGGATTACTAACTATGGCTACACCTTC. It specifies CASMEGGITNYGYTF.

V and J are TRBV18 and TRBJ2-3; possibly TRBD2 for D (6 bases). CDR3 length: 14 residues. Between the trimmed V and J ends, which lost 3 bases and 0 bases, there was a span of 7 bases. The germline gives CDR1 KGHSH, CDR2 LQKENI. The CDR3: CASSPGLSTDTQYF. The CDR3 DNA reads as TGTGCCAGCTCACCGGGACTTAGCACAGATACGCAGTATTTT.

This sequence joins TRBV15 and TRBJ1-4, with no clear D. There are 19 residues in the CDR3. With 1 base removed from V and 0 bases from J, the gap between germline ends came to 18 bases. CDR1 LNHNV and CDR2 YYDKDF come from the germline V gene (reference sequence). DNA for the CDR3: TGTGCCACCAGCAGAGCTGATTGGGGAGAGATTACAACTAATGAAAAACTGTTTTTT. Its protein is CATSRADWGEITTNEKLFF.

The rearrangement links TRBV5-1 to TRBJ2-7, with D possibly TRBD1 on 6 matching bases. CDR1 is SGHRS, CDR2 YFSETQ, per germline. CDR3 size: 15 residues. V was pared by 4 bases and J by 3 bases, with 17 bases between. CDR3 loop: CASSLGQSGLYEQYF. The CDR3 nucleotides read TGCGCCAGCAGCCTCGGACAGTCGGGCCTCTACGAGCAGTACTTC.

The chain employs TRBV5-1 and TRBJ1-1, with D tentatively TRBD1 (6 bases). The V gene's germline CDR1 is SGHRS and CDR2 YFSETQ. The CDR3 loop spans 16 amino acids. Trimming stripped 3 bases from V and 2 bases from J, with 17 bases between. CDR3 region: CASSSRGGDLNTEAFF. CDR3 sequence (DNA): TGCGCCAGCAGCTCCAGGGGAGGGGACTTAAACACTGAAGCTTTCTTT. The full variable domain, in which reference TRBV5-1 and TRBJ1-1 provide the parts outside the CDR3, is KAGVTQTPRYLIKTRGQQVTLSCSPISGHRSVSWYQQTPGQGLQFLFEYFSETQRNKGNFPGRFSGRQFSNSRSEMNVSTLELGDSALYLCASSSRGGDLNTEAFFGQGTRLTVV.

The rearrangement links TRBV5-4 to TRBJ2-5; 7 nucleotides align to TRBD2. CDR3 length: 14 amino acids. The junction had 4 bases not matched to a gene; V was cut back by 3 bases and J by 2 bases. Germline-derived CDR1 and CDR2 are SGHNT and YYREEE (reference sequence). As DNA, the CDR3 is TGTGCCAGCAGCTGGGGGGGTAGTCAAGAGACCCAGTACTTC. It is translated as CASSWGGSQETQYF.

V gene TRBV30 combines with J gene TRBJ2-7, with 7 bases matching TRBD2. CDR3 length: 12 residues. Germline V gene data show CDR1 as GTSNPN and CDR2 as SVGIG (reference sequence). Unmatched junction bases numbered 7, after V lost 4 bases and J lost 7 bases. Written as DNA, the CDR3 is TGTGCCTGGACCCCAGGGACTAATGAGCAGTACTTC. As protein: CAWTPGTNEQYF. The full variable domain, rest sourced from reference TRBV30 and TRBJ2-7, is SQTIHQWPATLVQPVGSPLSLECTVEGTSNPNLYWYRQAAGRGLQLLFYSVGIGQISSEVPQNLSASRPQDRQFILSSKKLLLSDSGFYLCAWTPGTNEQYFGPGTRLTVT.

The chain recombines TRBV6-6 with TRBJ1-6, with unresolved D. Germline CDR1 is MNHNY and CDR2 is SVGAGI (reference sequence). This CDR3 is 16 amino acids long. V lost 2 bases to trimming and J lost 7 bases, with 15 bases between them. CDR3 nucleotide sequence: TGTGCCAGCAGTTACAGTCTCGGGAGGGAAAATTCACCCCTCCACTTT. Its translation is CASSYSLGRENSPLHF.

This chain joins TRBV30 and TRBJ1-1, with no clear D. The V end lost 4 bases, the J end lost 1 base, and 13 bases lay between the germline ends. The CDR3 is made up of 14 amino acids. Germline loops: CDR1 GTSNPN, CDR2 SVGIG (reference sequence). CDR3 DNA sequence: TGTGCCTGGATTCCATTAGTTAGGAACACTGAAGCTTTCTTT. Amino acids: CAWIPLVRNTEAFF.

This chain joins TRBV7-9 and TRBJ1-2; D may be TRBD1 (5 bases). V lost 2 bases and J lost 3, with 13 bases in between. Germline CDR1 is SEHNR and CDR2 is FQNEAQ (reference sequence). This CDR3 contains 15 residues. The CDR3 DNA reads TGTGCCAGCAGCTTATTGGGGGGTTCGGACTATGGCTACACCTTC. Encoded protein: CASSLLGGSDYGYTF.

This chain joins TRBV29-1 and TRBJ1-1, with TRBD1 as a possible D gene (5 bases). The CDR3 consists of 14 residues. The germline V gene has CDR1 SQVTM and CDR2 ANQGSEA. V lost 7 bases to trimming and J lost 0 bases, with 15 bases between them. CDR3 sequence reads: CSASRQSLNTEAFF. The CDR3 bases are TGCAGCGCTAGCAGACAGTCTTTGAACACTGAAGCTTTCTTT.

The CDR3 protein is CASSPRQGDGNQPQHF. CDR3 in DNA: TGTGCCAGCTCACCAAGACAGGGGGATGGCAATCAGCCCCAGCATTTT. This chain links TRBV18 with TRBJ1-5, with TRBD1 identical over 9 bases. The trim removed 2 bases at V and 2 bases at J, leaving 4 bases unmatched. This CDR3 has 16 residues. Germline V gene sequence: CDR1 KGHSH, CDR2 LQKENI.

The chain joins TRBV6-5 to TRBJ2-7; 11 bases map to TRBD2. Germline lookup yields CDR1 MNHEY and CDR2 SVGAGI. This CDR3 is 15 amino acids long. The J segment lost 3 bases and the V segment lost 7 bases, leaving 8 bases of the junction unmatched. The CDR3 coding sequence is TGTGCCAGCACATACACTAGCGGGGGTTTCTACGAGCAGTACTTC. Translation: CASTYTSGGFYEQYF.

The chain recombines TRBV15 with TRBJ2-7; TRBD1 is a possible D gene (5 bases). CDR3 length equals 16 residues. Germline V gives CDR1 LNHNV, CDR2 YYDKDF (reference sequence). Deletions cut 1 base from V and 0 bases from J, with 13 bases between. The CDR3: CATSRGAGPSSYEQYF. DNA for the CDR3: TGTGCCACCAGCAGAGGAGCAGGGCCAAGCTCCTACGAGCAGTACTTC.

The DNA for the CDR3 is TGTGCCAGCACCCAAACACAGAATTACTACGAGCAGTACTTC. It yields the protein CASTQTQNYYEQYF. The chain combines TRBV6-5 with TRBJ2-7; D unclear. CDR3 length: 14 residues. Trimming took 7 bases from V and 3 from J, leaving 16 bases between them. CDR1 is MNHEY and CDR2 is SVGAGI in the germline V gene.

The chain combines TRBV7-2 with TRBJ1-5, with 7 bases fitting TRBD1. J gave up 5 bases and V 5 bases, and 6 bases lay outside the gene matches. From germline, CDR1 is SGHTA and CDR2 FQGNSA. The length of the CDR3 is 14 residues. Written as DNA, the CDR3 is TGTGCCAGCAGCACCGACAGGGCGTATCAGCCCCAGCATTTT. Translated: CASSTDRAYQPQHF.

The chain employs TRBV5-1 and TRBJ1-3, with no clear D. The CDR3 extends over 15 amino acids. Trimming stripped 0 bases from V and 0 bases from J, with 7 bases between. The germline CDR1 and CDR2 sequences are SGHRS and YFSETQ. The CDR3: CASSLARNSGNTIYF. The CDR3 nucleotides are TGCGCCAGCAGCTTGGCGCGGAACTCTGGAAACACCATATATTTT. Together with reference TRBV5-1 and TRBJ1-3, the CDR3 gives the full variable domain: KAGVTQTPRYLIKTRGQQVTLSCSPISGHRSVSWYQQTPGQGLQFLFEYFSETQRNKGNFPGRFSGRQFSNSRSEMNVSTLELGDSALYLCASSLARNSGNTIYFGEGSWLTVV.